These 32 T cell receptor beta chains were sequenced from one sample in a study of T cells after yellow fever vaccination. TCRdb recomputed calls from the 5' RACE reads with MiXCR, one row per CDR3 protein. The sample contains some 320,000 distinct CDR3 sequences, 8.5% to 9% of which appear only once. The sequencing used PBMCs, collected on the day of the first yellow fever vaccination. Receptor source: a man aged 18 to 30 who received the YFV17D yellow fever vaccine.

This rearrangement joins TRBV11-3 to TRBJ1-4; D is ambiguous. This CDR3 has 13 amino acids. V lost 5 bases to trimming and J lost 7 bases, with 11 bases between them. Germline CDR1 is SGHNT and CDR2 is YENEEA. DNA of the CDR3: TGTGCCAGCAGCCGGACGGGAGGTGAAAAACTGTTTTTT. Protein sequence: CASSRTGGEKLFF.

The J gene is TRBJ2-7, the V gene TRBV6-2 or TRBV6-3; maybe TRBD2 (6 bases). Germline V gene sequence: CDR1 MNHEY, CDR2 SVGEGT. The CDR3 spans 13 residues. The V and J ends lost 9 bases and 5 bases respectively, with 17 bases between them. CDR3 in DNA: TGTGCCAGTGGGTTACCGGGACTCCACGAGCAGTACTTC. Its protein is CASGLPGLHEQYF.

In this sample, this clonotype turned up a few times. The chain joins TRBV6-1 to TRBJ2-5, with TRBD2 as a possible D gene (7 bases). Trimming took 10 bases from V and 2 from J, leaving 17 bases between them. In germline, CDR1 is MNHNS, CDR2 SASEGT. The CDR3 consists of 14 residues. CDR3 DNA: TGTGCCACCTCACTAGGGGGGGGACAAGAGACCCAGTACTTC. This codes for CATSLGGGQETQYF.

This clonotype appeared many times. The V call is TRBV12-3 or TRBV12-4, the J call TRBJ2-5; D is tentatively TRBD1 or TRBD2 (5 bases each). The ends were cut back, 3 bases at V and 4 bases at J, with 9 bases in the middle. The CDR3 extends over 13 amino acids. The CDR3 is CASSFSGRETQYF. DNA of the CDR3: TGTGCCAGCAGTTTTTCAGGGAGAGAGACCCAGTACTTC.

The V call is TRBV7-7, the J call TRBJ2-2; the match to TRBD2 covers 11 bases. This CDR3 is 15 amino acids long. Germline trimming cut 3 bases from V and 6 bases from J; bases unmatched to any gene: 3. Germline assignment: CDR1 SSHAT and CDR2 FNYEAQ (reference sequence). The CDR3 bases are TGTGCCAGCAGCTTTAGCGGGGGGGCCTCCGGGGAGCTGTTTTTT. It translates to CASSFSGGASGELFF.

This clonotype was seen ten or more times. This rearrangement joins TRBV5-1 to TRBJ1-2; D gene uncertain. The CDR3 runs 15 residues. CDR1 and CDR2 from the germline V gene are SGHRS and YFSETQ. Trimming left V 3 bases short and J 3 bases short, with 15 bases between. CDR3 sequence reads: CASSSPSGPDYGYTF. In DNA form, the CDR3 reads TGCGCCAGCAGCTCCCCCTCCGGACCTGACTATGGCTACACCTTC. The variable domain in full, with the rest retrieved from reference TRBV5-1 and TRBJ1-2, is KAGVTQTPRYLIKTRGQQVTLSCSPISGHRSVSWYQQTPGQGLQFLFEYFSETQRNKGNFPGRFSGRQFSNSRSEMNVSTLELGDSALYLCASSSPSGPDYGYTFGSGTRLTVV.

This clonotype was recorded at least ten times. The chain is built from TRBV18 and TRBJ2-5; D remains unclear. CDR1 is KGHSH, CDR2 LQKENI, per germline. Trimming took off 8 bases at V and 2 bases at J, with 6 bases between the two ends. CDR3 length equals 11 residues. CDR3 DNA: TGTGCCAGCAGCCAACAAGAGACCCAGTACTTC. Encoded protein: CASSQQETQYF.

This clonotype was detected a few times. The rearrangement joins TRBV19 to TRBJ2-3; TRBD1 is a possible D gene (5 bases). The CDR3 totals 13 residues. Trimming pared 5 bases from V and 4 bases from J, leaving 10 bases between. Germline assignment: CDR1 LNHDA and CDR2 SQIVND (reference sequence). CDR3 coding DNA: TGTGCCAGTAGTTCCACAGGACCAGATACGCAGTATTTT. It translates to CASSSTGPDTQYF.

The sample holds a few counts of this clonotype. The chain carries TRBV5-6 and TRBJ1-2; weak D call: TRBD1 (5 bases). Germline V gene sequence: CDR1 SGHDT, CDR2 YYEEEE. V shed 6 bases and J shed 4 bases, with 16 bases lying between them. This CDR3 region has 14 residues. CDR3 loop: CASTPEGRVYGYTF. The DNA of the CDR3 is TGTGCCAGCACCCCGGAGGGGCGCGTCTATGGCTACACCTTC.

Ten or more counts support this clonotype. The rearrangement uses TRBV5-1 and TRBJ2-2; D may match TRBD1 or TRBD2 (5 bases each). V lost 7 bases and J 5 bases, leaving 18 bases between the germline ends. CDR1 is SGHRS and CDR2 is YFSETQ in the germline V gene. The CDR3 runs 15 residues. The CDR3 spells CASGRDVVGTGELFF. The CDR3 DNA reads as TGCGCCAGCGGCCGGGACGTAGTAGGTACCGGGGAGCTGTTTTTT.

In this sample, this clonotype turned up once. A much larger clonotype is one base distant, so this may be a read error. The chain uses TRBV4-3 and TRBJ2-1; weak D call: TRBD1 (5 bases). With 5 bases removed from V and 8 bases from J, the gap between germline ends came to 19 bases. There are 15 residues in the CDR3. The germline V gene encodes CDR1 LGHNA and CDR2 YSLEER. CDR3 bases: TGCGCCAGCAGCTTCTACAGCTACGTAGGGGATGAGCAGTTCTTC. As protein: CASSFYSYVGDEQFF.

This chain uses TRBV5-1 with TRBJ2-5, with D perhaps matching TRBD2 (6 bases). Trimming removed 5 bases at V and 0 bases at J, with 14 bases between. This CDR3 contains 15 residues. The V gene's germline CDR1 is SGHRS and CDR2 YFSETQ. The CDR3 is CASSRTGDNQETQYF. The CDR3 bases are TGCGCCAGCAGTAGGACGGGGGATAACCAAGAGACCCAGTACTTC. The full variable domain, completed using reference TRBV5-1 and TRBJ2-5, is KAGVTQTPRYLIKTRGQQVTLSCSPISGHRSVSWYQQTPGQGLQFLFEYFSETQRNKGNFPGRFSGRQFSNSRSEMNVSTLELGDSALYLCASSRTGDNQETQYFGPGTRLLVL.

This clonotype occurred many times. The rearrangement links TRBV4-2 to TRBJ2-2, with TRBD1 as a possible D gene (6 bases). CDR3 length equals 18 residues. V was shortened by 0 bases and J by 0 bases, with 14 bases between the two germline ends. The germline CDR1 and CDR2 sequences are LGHNA and YNFKEQ. Here the CDR3 reads CASSQEPARTANTGELFF. The CDR3 region has the DNA TGTGCCAGCAGCCAAGAGCCGGCGAGGACAGCGAACACCGGGGAGCTGTTTTTT.

This clonotype showed up many times. The V and J genes are TRBV7-2 and TRBJ1-1; D is perhaps TRBD1 (6 bases). V lost 5 bases and J lost 10, with 20 bases in between. This CDR3 region has 14 residues. In germline, CDR1 is SGHTA, CDR2 FQGNSA. As DNA, the CDR3 is TGTGCCAGCAGCCGACCTCAGGGGCGGTTCGGAGCTTTCTTT. Its translation: CASSRPQGRFGAFF.

This clonotype was counted between two and nine times. This chain links TRBV4-1 with TRBJ1-5; D ambiguous. From germline, CDR1 is MGHRA and CDR2 YSYEKL. This CDR3 is 16 amino acids long. V was clipped by 2 bases and J by 2 bases, with 13 bases between them. In DNA form, the CDR3 reads TGCGCCAGCAGCCAATTATGGGGAGGTGGCAATCAGCCCCAGCATTTT. Translation: CASSQLWGGGNQPQHF.

CDR3 DNA sequence: TGTGCCAGCAGTCTTCCGGGATCAAAAGAGACCCAGTACTTC. Translation gives CASSLPGSKETQYF. The chain carries TRBV6-1 and TRBJ2-5; D is perhaps TRBD2 (5 bases). The CDR3 length is 14 residues. Germline values: CDR1 MNHNS, CDR2 SASEGT. V was clipped by 5 bases and J by 3 bases, with 13 bases between them.

This clonotype was found a few times. The chain is built from TRBV20-1 and TRBJ2-6; D gene unclear. In germline, CDR1 is DFQATT, CDR2 SNEGSKA (reference sequence). V gave up 0 bases and J gave up 3 bases, with 9 bases separating them. The CDR3 is made up of 15 amino acids. This CDR3 reads CSARDRRIGANVLTF. The CDR3 DNA is TGCAGTGCTAGAGATCGCAGGATTGGGGCCAACGTCCTGACTTTC.

This clonotype was recorded at least ten times. This CDR3 is CSVDDSSGGYTF. The CDR3 DNA sequence: TGCAGCGTCGATGACTCTTCGGGAGGCTACACCTTC. V is TRBV29-1 and J is TRBJ1-2; no clear D. The V and J ends lost 6 bases and 8 bases respectively, with 16 bases between them. CDR3 length equals 12 residues. Germline values: CDR1 SQVTM, CDR2 ANQGSEA.

This clonotype was seen ten or more times. The chain couples TRBV3-1 to TRBJ1-1; 9 bases match TRBD1. The V gene end was trimmed by 5 bases and the J gene end by 5 bases; junction bases not matched to a gene: 9. Germline V CDR1 and CDR2: LGHDT, YNNKEL (reference sequence). The CDR3 runs 15 residues. CDR3 DNA sequence: TGTGCCAGCAGCGGTGGACAGGGGACAAATACTGAAGCTTTCTTT. Protein sequence: CASSGGQGTNTEAFF.

The rearrangement joins TRBV9 to TRBJ2-7, with D uncertain. The CDR3 has 15 amino acids. V lost 0 bases and J lost 2, with 12 bases in between. Germline V gene data show CDR1 as SGDLS and CDR2 as YYNGEE. The chain's CDR3 is CASSVGVSSAYEQYF. The CDR3 DNA follows: TGTGCCAGCAGCGTAGGGGTCTCCAGCGCCTACGAGCAGTACTTC.

This clonotype was seen a handful of times. The chain couples TRBV7-9 to TRBJ1-1; the D is unclear. The CDR3 sequence is 14 residues long. The germline V and J ends were trimmed by 1 base and 1 base, with 7 bases remaining between them. The germline CDR1 and CDR2 sequences are SEHNR and FQNEAQ (reference sequence). The CDR3 here is CASSLVGRNTEAFF. The CDR3 DNA is TGTGCCAGCAGCTTAGTCGGCAGGAACACTGAAGCTTTCTTT. Supplemented by reference TRBV7-9 and TRBJ1-1, the full variable domain reads DTGVSQNPRHKITKRGQNVTFRCDPISEHNRLYWYRQTLGQGPEFLTYFQNEAQLEKSRLLSDRFSAERPKGSFSTLEIQRTEQGDSAMYLCASSLVGRNTEAFFGQGTRLTVV.

This sequence joins TRBV4-2 and TRBJ2-5; D perhaps matches TRBD1 (7 bases). Trimming removed 1 base at V and 2 bases at J, with 17 bases between. From germline, CDR1 is LGHNA and CDR2 YNFKEQ. The CDR3 spans 17 residues. CDR3 sequence reads: CASSQVTGQTSQETQYF. DNA for the CDR3: TGTGCCAGCAGCCAAGTCACGGGACAGACTAGTCAAGAGACCCAGTACTTC.

The chain joins TRBV7-2 to TRBJ2-2; TRBD1 matches at 9 bases. Losses at the gene ends were 5 bases for V and 7 bases for J; bases not matched to a gene: 11. The germline gives CDR1 SGHTA, CDR2 FQGNSA. CDR3 length: 16 amino acids. CDR3 nucleotides: TGTGCCAGCAGCCCCCCCGGGACAGGGTACGGCGGGGAGCTGTTTTTT. Residues: CASSPPGTGYGGELFF.

V is TRBV9 and J is TRBJ1-4; D remains unclear. This CDR3 region has 16 residues. V dropped 6 bases and J dropped 7 bases, with 22 bases sitting between them. The germline gives CDR1 SGDLS, CDR2 YYNGEE. The CDR3 is CASTFRHAIEGEKLFF. The CDR3 DNA is TGTGCCAGCACCTTCCGCCACGCCATCGAGGGTGAAAAACTGTTTTTT.

This clonotype was detected many times. The rearrangement links TRBV4-1 to TRBJ2-5; D is possibly TRBD1 (6 bases). The V end was cut by 5 bases, the J end by 4 bases, with 11 bases between. Germline CDR1 and CDR2: MGHRA and YSYEKL. The CDR3 contains 13 residues. CDR3 DNA sequence: TGCGCCAGCAGCTTAGGACAGATAGAGACCCAGTACTTC. Protein product: CASSLGQIETQYF.

A few counts support this clonotype. This chain's CDR3 is CASSNGRLNTEAFF. The CDR3 nucleotides read TGTGCCAGCAGCAACGGACGGCTGAACACTGAAGCTTTCTTT. The rearrangement links TRBV6-1 to TRBJ1-1; D is undetermined. V dropped 6 bases and J dropped 0 bases, with 11 bases sitting between them. The CDR3 extends over 14 amino acids. CDR1 MNHNS and CDR2 SASEGT come from the germline V gene.

The chain has TRBV10-3 and TRBJ1-5, with 11 bases that match TRBD1. This CDR3 contains 14 residues. J gave up 5 bases and V 5 bases, and 2 bases lay outside the gene matches. Germline V lookup: CDR1 ENHRY, CDR2 SYGVKD. CDR3 amino acids: CAISQGQGDQPQHF. CDR3 sequence (DNA): TGTGCCATCAGTCAGGGACAGGGGGATCAGCCCCAGCATTTT.

Only a few counts were recorded for this clonotype. V and J are TRBV11-2 and TRBJ2-3; 7 bases align to TRBD2. The CDR3 runs 15 residues. The trim removed 6 bases at V and 3 bases at J, leaving 9 bases unmatched. CDR1 and CDR2 (germline): SGHAT, FQNNGV. Here the CDR3 reads CASRPWGGRTDTQYF. CDR3 nucleotide sequence: TGTGCCAGCAGACCCTGGGGGGGGAGAACAGATACGCAGTATTTT.

This clonotype was observed a few times. The chain combines TRBV23-1 with TRBJ2-2; 7 bases line up with TRBD2. TRBV23-1 is an open reading frame, and its role is uncertain. This CDR3 contains 16 residues. V gave up 3 bases and J gave up 3 bases; unmatched junction bases: 7. The CDR3 nucleotides are TGCGCCAGCAGTCACCCGGGAGGCAGGGACACCGGGGAGCTGTTTTTT. Its protein product is CASSHPGGRDTGELFF.

The V call is TRBV4-1, the J call TRBJ2-7; TRBD1 might be the D (5 bases). CDR1 and CDR2 (germline): MGHRA, YSYEKL. The CDR3 length is 13 residues. V was clipped by 2 bases and J by 4 bases, with 9 bases between them. The CDR3 DNA follows: TGCGCCAGCAGCCAATTGGGGCGATACGAGCAGTACTTC. It encodes CASSQLGRYEQYF.

This clonotype showed up many times. The V and J genes are TRBV10-3 and TRBJ1-5; D not certain. Trimming cost V 2 bases and J 2 bases, with 7 bases left between them. The CDR3 totals 14 residues. Germline assignment: CDR1 ENHRY and CDR2 SYGVKD. CDR3: CAISEGVRNQPQHF. The CDR3 DNA sequence: TGTGCCATCAGTGAGGGGGTTCGCAATCAGCCCCAGCATTTT.

This clonotype appeared a single time. V and J are TRBV4-3 and TRBJ2-6, with D unclear. The germline CDR1 and CDR2 sequences are LGHNA and YSLEER. This CDR3 is 16 amino acids long. With 2 bases removed from V and 0 bases from J, the gap between germline ends came to 8 bases. CDR3 bases: TGCGCCAGCAGCCAAAGGTCCCACTCTGGGGCCAACGTCCTGACTTTC. Protein product: CASSQRSHSGANVLTF.